This TCR beta chain derives from a study of blood T cell repertoires in COVID-19. As for the study in general: Some COVID-19 samples were acute and others convalescent; all came from the United States, Italy and Spain.

Original data processing: By means of reference gene primer amplification, nucleated cell counts were estimated. Clones were read by immunoSEQ multiplex PCR, and TCRdb kept only the in-frame ones, dropping some. V and J calls and clone size are as listed in that table; D and trimming were resolved from the DNA. Of 390,000 or so clones listed, around 87% are singletons. A Seattle source enrolled patients during active infection and followed them longitudinally. V lost 1 base, J lost 0 bases, and 18 bases lay in between. From germline, CDR1 is LNHDA and CDR2 SQIVND (reference sequence). CDR3 length: 18 residues.

Sequencing used peripheral blood. The TCR originated in a woman under 40 with COVID-19, enrolled during active disease. V usage is TRBV19 and J usage is TRBJ1-2; no reliable D call. This chain's CDR3 is CASSIAHGGQGANYGYTF. CDR3 coding DNA: TGTGCCAGTAGTATAGCCCACGGAGGGCAAGGAGCTAACTATGGCTACACCTTC.